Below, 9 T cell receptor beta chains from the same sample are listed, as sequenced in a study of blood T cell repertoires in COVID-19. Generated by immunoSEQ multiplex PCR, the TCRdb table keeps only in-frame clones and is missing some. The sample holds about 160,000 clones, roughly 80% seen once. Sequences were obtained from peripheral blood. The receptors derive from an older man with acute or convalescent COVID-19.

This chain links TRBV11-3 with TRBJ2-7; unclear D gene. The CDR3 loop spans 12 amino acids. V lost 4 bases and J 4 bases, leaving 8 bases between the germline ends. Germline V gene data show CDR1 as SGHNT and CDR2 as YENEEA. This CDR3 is CASSYDMYEQYF. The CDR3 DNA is TGTGCCAGCAGCTATGACATGTACGAGCAGTACTTC.

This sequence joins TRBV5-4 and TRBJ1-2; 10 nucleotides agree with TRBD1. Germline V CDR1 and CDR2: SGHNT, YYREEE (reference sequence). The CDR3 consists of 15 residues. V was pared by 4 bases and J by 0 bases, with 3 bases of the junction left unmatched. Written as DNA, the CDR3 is TGTGCCAGCAGCCCGGGACAGGGGTCTAACTATGGCTACACCTTC. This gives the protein CASSPGQGSNYGYTF.

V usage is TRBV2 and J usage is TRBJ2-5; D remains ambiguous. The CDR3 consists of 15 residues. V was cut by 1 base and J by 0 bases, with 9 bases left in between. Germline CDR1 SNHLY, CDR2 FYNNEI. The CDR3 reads CASSEVAGDQETQYF. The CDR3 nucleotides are TGTGCCAGCAGTGAAGTAGCCGGAGACCAAGAGACCCAGTACTTC. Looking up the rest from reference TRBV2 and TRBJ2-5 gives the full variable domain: EPEVTQTPSHQVTQMGQEVILRCVPISNHLYFYWYRQILGQKVEFLVSFYNNEISEKSEIFDDQFSVERPDGSNFTLKIRSTKLEDSAMYFCASSEVAGDQETQYFGPGTRLLVL.

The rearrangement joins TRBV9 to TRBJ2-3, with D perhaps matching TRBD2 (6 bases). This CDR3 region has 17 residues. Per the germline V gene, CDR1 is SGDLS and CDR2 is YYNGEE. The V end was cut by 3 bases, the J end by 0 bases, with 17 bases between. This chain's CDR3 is CASSGARILASTDTQYF. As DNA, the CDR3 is TGTGCCAGCAGCGGTGCCCGAATTCTAGCGAGCACAGATACGCAGTATTTT.

CDR3 sequence (DNA): TGTGCCACCAGCCCGCGGACAGGGGGGTCCTACAATGAGCAGTTCTTC. It yields the protein CATSPRTGGSYNEQFF. The rearrangement joins TRBV15 to TRBJ2-1; TRBD1 agrees at 10 bases. Trimming removed 5 bases from V and 1 base from J; junction bases left unmatched: 5. Germline lookup yields CDR1 LNHNV and CDR2 YYDKDF (reference sequence). This CDR3 is built from 16 residues.

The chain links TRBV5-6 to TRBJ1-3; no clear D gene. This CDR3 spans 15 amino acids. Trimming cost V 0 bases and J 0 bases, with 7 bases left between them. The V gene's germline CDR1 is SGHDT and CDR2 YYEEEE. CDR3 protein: CASSLGQVSGNTIYF. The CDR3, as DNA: TGTGCCAGCAGCTTGGGTCAGGTCTCTGGAAACACCATATATTTT.

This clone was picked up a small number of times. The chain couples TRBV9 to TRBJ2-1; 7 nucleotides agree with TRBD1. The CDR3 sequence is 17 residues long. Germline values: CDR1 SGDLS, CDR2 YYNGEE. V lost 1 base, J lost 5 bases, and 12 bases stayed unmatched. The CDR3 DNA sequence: TGTGCCAGCAGCGTACCTCCCGGACAGGTTGGAGACAATGAGCAGTTCTTC. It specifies CASSVPPGQVGDNEQFF.

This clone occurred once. The CDR3 sequence: CASSHTPRGEQFF. For the CDR3, the DNA is TGTGCCAGCAGCCATACGCCCCGGGGTGAGCAGTTCTTC. V gene TRBV3-1 (or the pseudogene TRBV3-2) combines with J gene TRBJ2-1, with D perhaps matching TRBD2 (5 bases). The germline V and J ends were trimmed by 3 bases and 9 bases, with 12 bases remaining between them. Germline CDR1 LGHDT, CDR2 YNNKEL (reference sequence). CDR3 length: 13 amino acids.

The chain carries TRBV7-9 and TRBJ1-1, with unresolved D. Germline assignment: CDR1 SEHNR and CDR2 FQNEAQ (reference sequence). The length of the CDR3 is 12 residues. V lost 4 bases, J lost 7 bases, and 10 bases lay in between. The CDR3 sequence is CASSYGAREAFF. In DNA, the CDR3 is TGTGCCAGCAGCTATGGAGCCCGTGAAGCTTTCTTT.